This TCR beta chain was captured in a study of glioma-infiltrating T cells after dendritic cell vaccination. Study as a whole: Dendritic cells derived from monocytes and pulsed with autologous tumor lysate formed the vaccine. Findings and limits, study-wide: The cohort had few patients with full blood and tumor sets.

This CDR3 has 13 residues. Germline V gives CDR1 SGHRS, CDR2 YFSETQ. Trimming cost V 5 bases and J 2 bases, with 7 bases left between them. The immunoSEQ assay amplified TCRB CDR3 from up to roughly 2 ug DNA. The PCR used 60 V beta and 13 J beta primers. Method: immunoSEQ multiplex PCR; TCRdb's copy keeps in-frame clones and lacks some. Among roughly 96,000 clones listed, about four fifths were seen once. The sample holds a few counts of this clone. Its target is unknown. The sequence derives from a human donor with glioblastoma. The chain uses TRBV5-1 and TRBJ2-2; no clear D gene. The input for sequencing was blood, taken before dendritic cell vaccination. The CDR3: CASRPLNTGELFF. The DNA for the CDR3 is TGCGCCAGCAGGCCACTCAACACCGGGGAGCTGTTTTTT.